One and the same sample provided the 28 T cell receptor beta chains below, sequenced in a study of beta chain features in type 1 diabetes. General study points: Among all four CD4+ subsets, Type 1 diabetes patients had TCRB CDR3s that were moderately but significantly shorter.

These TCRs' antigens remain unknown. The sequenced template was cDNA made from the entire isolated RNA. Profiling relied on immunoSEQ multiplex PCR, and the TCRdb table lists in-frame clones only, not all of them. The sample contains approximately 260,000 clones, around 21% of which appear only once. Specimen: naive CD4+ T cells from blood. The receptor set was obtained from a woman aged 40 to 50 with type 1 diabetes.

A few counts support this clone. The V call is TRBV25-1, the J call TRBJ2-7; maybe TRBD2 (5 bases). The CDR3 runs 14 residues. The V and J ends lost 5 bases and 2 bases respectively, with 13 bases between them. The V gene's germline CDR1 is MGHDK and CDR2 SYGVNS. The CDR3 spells CASSPMIGTYEQYF. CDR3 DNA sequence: TGTGCCAGCAGTCCGATGATCGGGACCTACGAGCAGTACTTC.

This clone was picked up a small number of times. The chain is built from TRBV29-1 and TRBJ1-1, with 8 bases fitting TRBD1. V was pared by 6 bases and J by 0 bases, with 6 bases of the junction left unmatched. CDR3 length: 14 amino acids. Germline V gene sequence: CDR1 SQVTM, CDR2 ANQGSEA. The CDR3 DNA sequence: TGCAGCGTGGATGGACAGGGATTGAACACTGAAGCTTTCTTT. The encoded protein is CSVDGQGLNTEAFF.

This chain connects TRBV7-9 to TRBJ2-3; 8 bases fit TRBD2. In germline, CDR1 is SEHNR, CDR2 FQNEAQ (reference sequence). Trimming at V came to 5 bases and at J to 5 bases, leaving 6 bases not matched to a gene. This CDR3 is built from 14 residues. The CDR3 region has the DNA TGTGCCAGCAGCCAAGCGGGGGCAGTAGATACGCAGTATTTT. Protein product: CASSQAGAVDTQYF.

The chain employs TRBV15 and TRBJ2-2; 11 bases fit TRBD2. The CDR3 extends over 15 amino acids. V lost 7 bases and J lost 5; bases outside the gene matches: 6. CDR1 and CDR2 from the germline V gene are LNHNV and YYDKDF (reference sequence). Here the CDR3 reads CATTRLAGGTGELFF. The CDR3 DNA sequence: TGTGCCACCACACGCCTAGCGGGAGGTACCGGGGAGCTGTTTTTT.

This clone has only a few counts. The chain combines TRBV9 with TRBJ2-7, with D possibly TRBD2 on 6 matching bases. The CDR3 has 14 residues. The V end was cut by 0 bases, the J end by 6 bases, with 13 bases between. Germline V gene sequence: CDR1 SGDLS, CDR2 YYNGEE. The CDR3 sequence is CASSVATGVGEQYF. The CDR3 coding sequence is TGTGCCAGCAGCGTAGCTACGGGGGTGGGCGAGCAGTACTTC.

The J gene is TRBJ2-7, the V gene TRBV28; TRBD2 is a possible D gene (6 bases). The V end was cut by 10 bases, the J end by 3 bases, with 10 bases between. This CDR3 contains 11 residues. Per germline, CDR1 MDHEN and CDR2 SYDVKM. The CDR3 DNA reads TGTGCCACCATCGGGGGCTACGAGCAGTACTTC. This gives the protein CATIGGYEQYF.

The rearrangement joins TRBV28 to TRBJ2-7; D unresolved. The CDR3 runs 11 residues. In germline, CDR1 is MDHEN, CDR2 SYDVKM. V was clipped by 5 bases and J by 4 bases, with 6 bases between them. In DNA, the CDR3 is TGTGCCAGCAGTGAGTTTTACGAGCAGTACTTC. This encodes CASSEFYEQYF.

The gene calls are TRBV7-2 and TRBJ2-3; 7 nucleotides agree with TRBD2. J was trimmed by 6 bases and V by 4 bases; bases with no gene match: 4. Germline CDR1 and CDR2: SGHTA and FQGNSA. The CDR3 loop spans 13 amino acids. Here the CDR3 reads CASSWGGRDTQYF. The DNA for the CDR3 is TGTGCCAGCAGCTGGGGGGGGAGGGATACGCAGTATTTT.

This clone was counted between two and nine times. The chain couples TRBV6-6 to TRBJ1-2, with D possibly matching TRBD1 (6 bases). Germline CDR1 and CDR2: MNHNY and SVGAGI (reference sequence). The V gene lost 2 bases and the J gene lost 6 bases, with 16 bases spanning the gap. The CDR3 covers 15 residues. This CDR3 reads CASSYPHRVTDGYTF. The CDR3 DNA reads TGTGCCAGCAGTTACCCTCACAGGGTGACGGATGGCTACACCTTC.

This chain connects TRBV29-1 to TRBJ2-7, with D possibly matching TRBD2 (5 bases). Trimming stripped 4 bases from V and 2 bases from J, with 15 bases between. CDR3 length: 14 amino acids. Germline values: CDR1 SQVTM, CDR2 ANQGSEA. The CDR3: CSVGGSSLPYEQYF. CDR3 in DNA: TGCAGCGTTGGAGGGTCATCTCTTCCCTACGAGCAGTACTTC.

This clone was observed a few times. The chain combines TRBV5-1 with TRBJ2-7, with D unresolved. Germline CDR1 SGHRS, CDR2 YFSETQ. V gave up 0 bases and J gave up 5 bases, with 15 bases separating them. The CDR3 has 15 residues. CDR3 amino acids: CASSLVSNPEDEQYF. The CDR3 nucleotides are TGCGCCAGCAGCTTGGTATCTAACCCTGAGGACGAGCAGTACTTC.

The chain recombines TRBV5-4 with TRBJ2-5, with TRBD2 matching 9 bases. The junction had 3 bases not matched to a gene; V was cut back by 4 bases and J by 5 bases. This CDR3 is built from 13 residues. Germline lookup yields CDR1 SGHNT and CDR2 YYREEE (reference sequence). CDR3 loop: CASSPGTSETQYF. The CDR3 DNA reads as TGTGCCAGCAGCCCTGGGACTAGCGAGACCCAGTACTTC.

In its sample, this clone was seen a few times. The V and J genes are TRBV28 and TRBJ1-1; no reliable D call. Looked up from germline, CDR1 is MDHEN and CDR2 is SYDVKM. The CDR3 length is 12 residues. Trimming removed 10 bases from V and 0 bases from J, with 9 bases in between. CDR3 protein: CATSGLNTEAFF. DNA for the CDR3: TGTGCCACCAGCGGGTTGAACACTGAAGCTTTCTTT.

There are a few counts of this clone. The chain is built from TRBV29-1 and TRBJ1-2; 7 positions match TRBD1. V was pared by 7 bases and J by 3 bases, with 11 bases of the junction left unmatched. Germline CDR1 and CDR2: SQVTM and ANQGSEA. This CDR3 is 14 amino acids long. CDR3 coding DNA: TGCAGCGCAGATCAGGGGGGAGTCCACTATGGCTACACCTTC. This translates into CSADQGGVHYGYTF.

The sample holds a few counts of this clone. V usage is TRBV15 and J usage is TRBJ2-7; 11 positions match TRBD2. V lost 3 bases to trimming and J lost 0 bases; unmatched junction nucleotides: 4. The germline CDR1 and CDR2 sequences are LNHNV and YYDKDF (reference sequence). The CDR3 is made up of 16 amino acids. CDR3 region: CATSSPSGRLSYEQYF. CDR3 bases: TGTGCCACCAGCAGCCCTAGCGGGAGGCTCTCCTACGAGCAGTACTTC.

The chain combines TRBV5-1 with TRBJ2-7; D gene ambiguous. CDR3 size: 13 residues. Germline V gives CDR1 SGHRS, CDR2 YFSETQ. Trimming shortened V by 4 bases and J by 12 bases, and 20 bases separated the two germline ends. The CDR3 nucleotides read TGCGCCAGCAGCCCCCCAGGCGCACTTACGCGGTACTTC. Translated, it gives CASSPPGALTRYF.

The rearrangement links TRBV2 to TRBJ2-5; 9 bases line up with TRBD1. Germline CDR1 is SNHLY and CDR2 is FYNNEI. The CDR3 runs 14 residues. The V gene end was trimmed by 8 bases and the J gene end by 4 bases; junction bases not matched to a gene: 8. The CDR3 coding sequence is TGTGCCAGCTGGGGACAGGGAGGAGGAGAGACCCAGTACTTC. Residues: CASWGQGGGETQYF. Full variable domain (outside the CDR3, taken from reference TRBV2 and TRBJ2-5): EPEVTQTPSHQVTQMGQEVILRCVPISNHLYFYWYRQILGQKVEFLVSFYNNEISEKSEIFDDQFSVERPDGSNFTLKIRSTKLEDSAMYFCASWGQGGGETQYFGPGTRLLVL.

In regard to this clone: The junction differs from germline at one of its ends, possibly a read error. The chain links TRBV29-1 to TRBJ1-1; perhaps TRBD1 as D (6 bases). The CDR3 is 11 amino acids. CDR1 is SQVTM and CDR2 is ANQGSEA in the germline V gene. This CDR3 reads CSAGGGTKSTF. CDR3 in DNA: TGCAGCGCTGGGGGGGGGACAAAGTCCACCTTT.

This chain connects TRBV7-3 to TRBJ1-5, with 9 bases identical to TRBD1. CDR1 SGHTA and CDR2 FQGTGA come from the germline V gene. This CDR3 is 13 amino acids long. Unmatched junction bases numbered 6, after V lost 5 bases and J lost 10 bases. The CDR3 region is CASSLGTGSPQHF. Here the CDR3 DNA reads TGTGCCAGCAGCCTCGGGACAGGGTCCCCCCAGCATTTT.

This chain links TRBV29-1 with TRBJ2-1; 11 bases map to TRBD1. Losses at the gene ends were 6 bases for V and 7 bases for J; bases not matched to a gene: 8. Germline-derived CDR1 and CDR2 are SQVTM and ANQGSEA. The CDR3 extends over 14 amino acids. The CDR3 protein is CSVADRGPRNEQFF. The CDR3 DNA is TGCAGCGTGGCGGACAGGGGGCCGAGGAATGAGCAGTTCTTC.

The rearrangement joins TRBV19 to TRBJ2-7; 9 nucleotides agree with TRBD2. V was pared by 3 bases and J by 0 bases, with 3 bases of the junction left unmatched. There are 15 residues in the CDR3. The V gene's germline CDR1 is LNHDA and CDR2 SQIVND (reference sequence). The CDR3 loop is CASSIAGGSSYEQYF. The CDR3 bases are TGTGCCAGTAGTATCGCGGGAGGGAGCTCCTACGAGCAGTACTTC. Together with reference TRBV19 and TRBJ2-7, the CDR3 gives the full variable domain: DGGITQSPKYLFRKEGQNVTLSCEQNLNHDAMYWYRQDPGQGLRLIYYSQIVNDFQKGDIAEGYSVSREKKESFPLTVTSAQKNPTAFYLCASSIAGGSSYEQYFGPGTRLTVT.

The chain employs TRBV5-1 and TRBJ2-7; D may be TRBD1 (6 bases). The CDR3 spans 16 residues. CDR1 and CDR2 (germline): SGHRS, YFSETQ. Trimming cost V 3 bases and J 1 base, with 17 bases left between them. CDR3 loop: CASSSNRDKGSYEQYF. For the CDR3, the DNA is TGCGCCAGCAGCTCCAACAGGGATAAGGGGTCCTACGAGCAGTACTTC.

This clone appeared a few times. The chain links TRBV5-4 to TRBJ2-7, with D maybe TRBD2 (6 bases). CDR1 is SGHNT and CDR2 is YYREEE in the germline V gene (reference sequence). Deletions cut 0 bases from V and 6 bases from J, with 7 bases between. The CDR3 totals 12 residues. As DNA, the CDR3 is TGTGCCAGCAGCTTGGGAGCGGGCGAGCAGTACTTC. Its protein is CASSLGAGEQYF.

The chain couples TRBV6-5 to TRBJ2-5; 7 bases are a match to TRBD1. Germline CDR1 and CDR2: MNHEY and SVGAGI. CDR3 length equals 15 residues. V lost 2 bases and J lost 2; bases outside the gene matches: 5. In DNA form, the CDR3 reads TGTGCCAGCAGTTACCAGGGGGATGGACAAGAGACCCAGTACTTC. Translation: CASSYQGDGQETQYF.

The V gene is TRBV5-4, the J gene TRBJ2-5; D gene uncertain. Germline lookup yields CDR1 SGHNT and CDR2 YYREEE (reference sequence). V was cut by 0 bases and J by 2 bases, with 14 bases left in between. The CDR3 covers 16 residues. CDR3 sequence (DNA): TGTGCCAGCAGCTTGGCCCCGCTAGTGAATCAAGAGACCCAGTACTTC. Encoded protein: CASSLAPLVNQETQYF. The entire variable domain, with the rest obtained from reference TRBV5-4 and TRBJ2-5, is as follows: ETGVTQSPTHLIKTRGQQVTLRCSSQSGHNTVSWYQQALGQGPQFIFQYYREEENGRGNFPPRFSGLQFPNYSSELNVNALELDDSALYLCASSLAPLVNQETQYFGPGTRLLVL.

The CDR3 DNA reads as TGTGCCACCCGATTAGATAGCAATCAGCCCCAGCATTTT. It encodes CATRLDSNQPQHF. The rearrangement uses TRBV6-6 and TRBJ1-5; D not resolved. The CDR3 contains 13 residues. Trimming removed 10 bases from V and 0 bases from J, with 10 bases in between. CDR1 and CDR2 (germline): MNHNY, SVGAGI (reference sequence).

CDR3 nucleotide sequence: TGTGCCACCAGCCCCGGCGGGGGAATGTCGCAGTTCTTC. Its translation is CATSPGGGMSQFF. The chain links TRBV15 to TRBJ2-1; TRBD2 matches at 7 bases. Unmatched junction bases numbered 10, after V lost 5 bases and J lost 12 bases. The CDR3 sequence is 13 residues long. CDR1 is LNHNV and CDR2 is YYDKDF in the germline V gene (reference sequence). The full variable domain, with the rest looked up from reference TRBV15 and TRBJ2-1, is DAMVIQNPRYQVTQFGKPVTLSCSQTLNHNVMYWYQQKSSQAPKLLFHYYDKDFNNEADTPDNFQSRRPNTSFCFLDIRSPGLGDTAMYLCATSPGGGMSQFFGPGTRLTVL.

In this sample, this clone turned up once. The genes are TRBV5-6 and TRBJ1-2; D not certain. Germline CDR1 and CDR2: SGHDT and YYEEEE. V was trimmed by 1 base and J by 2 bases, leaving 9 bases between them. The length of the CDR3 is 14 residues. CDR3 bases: TGTGCCAGCAGCTTGAGAGGGAGGAACTATGGCTACACCTTC. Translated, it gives CASSLRGRNYGYTF.